This TCR beta chain was captured in a study of radiotherapy plus CTLA-4 blockade in lung cancer. Enrolled patients, whose metastatic non-small-cell lung cancer was chemo-refractory, received focal radiation plus CTLA-4 blockade with ipilimumab. TCRdb's table, derived via immunoSEQ multiplex PCR, lists solely in-frame clones and lacks some. This sample has over 14,000 clones, with 80% to 90% found just once. The CDR3 is made up of 13 amino acids. Germline V gene lookup returns CDR1 SGHVS and CDR2 FQNEAQ. V was cut by 5 bases and J by 3 bases, with 11 bases left in between. The TCR was taken from a human donor with non-small cell lung cancer that progressed on radiotherapy plus ipilimumab. Some clones in this sample may be carry-over from other donors' samples. The gene calls are TRBV7-8 and TRBJ2-7, with a tentative D call TRBD2 (5 bases). Sequencing was performed on peripheral blood, taken from a patient treated with radiotherapy plus ipilimumab. CDR3 bases: TGTGCCAGCAGCGATTCGAGGGTCTACGAGCAGTACTTC. This codes for CASSDSRVYEQYF.